These 29 T cell receptor beta chains share one sample of origin, sequenced in a study of regulatory T cells in long-lasting Graves disease. Time point indicated: newly diagnosed GD, antithyroid drugs for less than 3 months. RNA isolated from PBMCs was used to make the TCR library. Arm-PCR of CDR3 regions and iRepertoire HTBI primers were the basis on which TCR beta libraries were built. One entry per CDR3 protein, called by TCRdb with MiXCR from the multiplex PCR reads. The table has more than 450,000 distinct CDR3 sequences, around 12% seen once. The sample also formed part of further work on T cells in Graves' hyperthyroidism and ophthalmopathy.

This specimen was peripheral blood mononuclear cells (PBMCs), taken at new diagnosis, from a patient treated with antithyroid drugs. These receptors were obtained from a woman aged 25-40 years with Graves disease.

The sample holds many counts of this clonotype. The genes are TRBV2 and TRBJ2-5, with 9 bases identical to TRBD2. Germline V lookup: CDR1 SNHLY, CDR2 FYNNEI. J was trimmed by 6 bases and V by 6 bases; bases with no gene match: 2. CDR3 length: 12 residues. This CDR3 reads CASRGTSQTQYF. CDR3 coding DNA: TGTGCCAGCAGAGGGACTAGCCAGACCCAGTACTTC.

The sample holds a few counts of this clonotype. A read error may account for a junction end that differs from germline. V is TRBV4-2 and J is TRBJ2-7, with D possibly being TRBD1 (6 bases). The CDR3 is 14 residues long. Germline-derived CDR1 and CDR2 are LGHNA and YNFKEQ. The CDR3 sequence: CASSQVETGQYLSF. Written as DNA, the CDR3 is TGTGCCAGCAGCCAAGTTGAGACAGGACAGTACCTTTCCTTC.

In nucleotides, the CDR3 is TGTGCCAGCTCACCGGTCTCAGGGAGTGATACGCAGTATTTT. Its translation is CASSPVSGSDTQYF. V gene TRBV18 combines with J gene TRBJ2-3; the D gene could be TRBD1 or TRBD2 (5 bases each). The CDR3 extends over 14 amino acids. CDR1 is KGHSH and CDR2 is LQKENI in the germline V gene. Trimming took off 3 bases at V and 6 bases at J, with 13 bases between the two ends.

The sample holds many counts of this clonotype. DNA of the CDR3: TGCAGCGTTGTCGGGTCCGGACTCCCGAGCGTTAATGAGCAGTTCTTC. Translated: CSVVGSGLPSVNEQFF. The J gene is TRBJ2-1, the V gene TRBV29-1; possible D gene TRBD2, 5 bases. Germline V gene sequence: CDR1 SQVTM, CDR2 ANQGSEA. V was trimmed by 4 bases and J by 7 bases, leaving 23 bases between them. The CDR3 is made up of 16 amino acids.

This clonotype was observed at least ten times. The chain joins TRBV11-2 to TRBJ2-5; 7 bases align to TRBD1. The CDR3 covers 13 residues. CDR1 is SGHAT, CDR2 FQNNGV, per germline. J lost 7 bases, V lost 4 bases, and 6 bases had no gene match. The CDR3 bases are TGTGCCAGCAGCTCCACCTACAGGGGGACCCAGTACTTC. The encoded protein is CASSSTYRGTQYF.

This clonotype was picked up many times. This chain uses TRBV5-1 with TRBJ2-2, with 10 positions matching TRBD2. This CDR3 has 16 residues. V lost 4 bases and J lost 8; bases outside the gene matches: 11. The V gene's germline CDR1 is SGHRS and CDR2 YFSETQ. The CDR3 DNA is TGCGCCAGCAGCCGTGCTAGCGGGAGTACCCTGGGGGAGCTGTTTTTT. This sequence encodes CASSRASGSTLGELFF. Together with reference TRBV5-1 and TRBJ2-2, the CDR3 gives the full variable domain: KAGVTQTPRYLIKTRGQQVTLSCSPISGHRSVSWYQQTPGQGLQFLFEYFSETQRNKGNFPGRFSGRQFSNSRSEMNVSTLELGDSALYLCASSRASGSTLGELFFGEGSRLTVL.

Concerning this clonotype: A far larger clone is one nucleotide away, so this likely arose from a read error. This chain links TRBV6-1 with TRBJ2-7, with D possibly TRBD2 on 5 matching bases. Trimming removed 5 bases from V and 2 bases from J, with 16 bases in between. The CDR3 spans 15 residues. In germline, CDR1 is MNHNS, CDR2 SASEGT. The CDR3 reads CASSLSGRIAYEQYF. CDR3 in DNA: TGTGCCAGCAGTCTAAGCGGCCGTATCGCCTACGAGCAGTACTTC.

This clonotype was recorded many times. The chain is built from TRBV7-2 and TRBJ1-1; 7 bases are shared with TRBD1. There are 13 residues in the CDR3. With V trimmed by 0 bases and J by 11 bases, 6 bases remained unmatched. Per the germline V gene, CDR1 is SGHTA and CDR2 is FQGNSA. The CDR3 nucleotides read TGTGCCAGCAGCTTAGCCAGAACAGGGGCGGCTTTCTTT. It codes for CASSLARTGAAFF.

V gene TRBV9 combines with J gene TRBJ1-4, with D perhaps matching TRBD1 (5 bases). The V and J ends lost 2 bases and 4 bases respectively, with 12 bases between them. Germline V gives CDR1 SGDLS, CDR2 YYNGEE. CDR3 length: 15 residues. CDR3 DNA sequence: TGTGCCAGCAGCGTCTTAGGGGCCGATAATGAAAAACTGTTTTTT. Its translation is CASSVLGADNEKLFF.

This clonotype occurred a few times. This chain uses TRBV28 with TRBJ2-7, with 8 bases fitting TRBD2. CDR1 MDHEN and CDR2 SYDVKM come from the germline V gene. This CDR3 region has 12 residues. The CDR3 DNA follows: TGTGCTACTATAGCGGGATCGAGGAAGCAGTACTTC. Amino acids: CATIAGSRKQYF. Supplemented by reference TRBV28 and TRBJ2-7, the full variable domain reads DVKVTQSSRYLVKRTGEKVFLECVQDMDHENMFWYRQDPGLGLRLIYFSYDVKMKEKGDIPEGYSVSREKKERFSLILESASTNQTSMYLCATIAGSRKQYFGPGTRLTVT.

This clonotype occurred many times. The genes are TRBV6-1 and TRBJ1-1; 10 positions agree with TRBD1. CDR3 length: 13 residues. In germline, CDR1 is MNHNS, CDR2 SASEGT. V was clipped by 8 bases and J by 0 bases; unmatched bases: 0. In DNA form, the CDR3 reads TGTGCCAGCGGGACAGGGGTGAACACTGAAGCTTTCTTT. Translated, it gives CASGTGVNTEAFF.

This clonotype was picked up many times. The rearrangement joins TRBV3-1 to TRBJ2-1, with TRBD2 identical over 7 bases. This CDR3 spans 15 amino acids. With 2 bases clipped from V and 5 bases from J, the junction kept 6 bases outside the gene matches. CDR1 is LGHDT, CDR2 YNNKEL, per germline (reference sequence). The CDR3 spells CASSQIRDYHNEQFF. CDR3 nucleotides: TGTGCCAGCAGCCAAATCCGGGACTACCACAATGAGCAGTTCTTC.

This clonotype was seen a handful of times. The genes are TRBV12-5 and TRBJ1-2, with D unclear. CDR3 length equals 12 residues. Germline V gene data show CDR1 as LGHNT and CDR2 as FRNRAP. With 1 base removed from V and 5 bases from J, the gap between germline ends came to 5 bases. The CDR3: CASGLGSYGYTF. The CDR3 DNA reads TGTGCTAGTGGTTTGGGGAGTTATGGCTACACCTTC.

Ten or more counts support this clonotype. The CDR3 coding sequence is TGCAGCGTTTATCCAGGTCCTTCCAATGAGCAGTTCTTC. Translating gives CSVYPGPSNEQFF. V usage is TRBV29-1 and J usage is TRBJ2-1; no definite D call. CDR3 length equals 13 residues. The V and J ends lost 5 bases and 6 bases respectively, with 14 bases between them. Germline assignment: CDR1 SQVTM and CDR2 ANQGSEA.

This clonotype was seen ten or more times. The genes are TRBV30 and TRBJ2-5; possible D gene TRBD1, 5 bases. The CDR3 sequence is 12 residues long. Trimming took off 4 bases at V and 4 bases at J, with 10 bases between the two ends. Germline CDR1 and CDR2: GTSNPN and SVGIG (reference sequence). CDR3 DNA: TGTGCCTGGACCAGGGTTGGAGAGACCCAGTACTTC. It encodes CAWTRVGETQYF.

This clonotype was counted many times. This chain links TRBV6-9 with TRBJ2-6; no clear D. The CDR3 spans 17 residues. The germline CDR1 and CDR2 sequences are MNHGY and SVAAGI. V gave up 3 bases and J gave up 0 bases, with 12 bases separating them. In DNA, the CDR3 is TGTGCCAGCAGTTACCCGGTCCCGGTCTCTGGGGCCAACGTCCTGACTTTC. As protein: CASSYPVPVSGANVLTF.

This clonotype was recorded at least ten times. In DNA, the CDR3 is TGTGCCATCAGTGATACTGCGGGAGTGGTCTACGAGCAGTACTTC. Its protein is CAISDTAGVVYEQYF. The chain links TRBV10-3 to TRBJ2-7; TRBD2 matches 7 bases. V lost 3 bases to trimming and J lost 3 bases; unmatched junction nucleotides: 8. The germline CDR1 and CDR2 sequences are ENHRY and SYGVKD. This CDR3 comprises 15 residues.

This clonotype has at least ten counts. This chain joins TRBV25-1 and TRBJ2-5, with 9 bases aligning to TRBD2. V shed 3 bases and J 7 bases; nucleotides not matched to a gene: 12. CDR1 and CDR2 from the germline V gene are MGHDK and SYGVNS. This CDR3 spans 16 amino acids. The CDR3 DNA sequence: TGTGCCAGCAGTGAGGGGACTAGCTCTCGAGGGGGGACCCAGTACTTC. Its translation: CASSEGTSSRGGTQYF.

At least ten counts were recorded for this clonotype. This chain joins TRBV24-1 and TRBJ2-1; D perhaps matches TRBD2 (5 bases). This CDR3 comprises 16 residues. Germline CDR1 is KGHDR and CDR2 is SFDVKD. V lost 2 bases to trimming and J lost 3 bases, with 13 bases between them. The CDR3 is CATSDSSSAVYNEQFF. The DNA of the CDR3 is TGTGCCACCAGTGATTCTAGCTCCGCGGTCTACAATGAGCAGTTCTTC.

The J gene is TRBJ2-5, the V gene TRBV5-4; 7 bases match TRBD1. CDR3 length: 15 amino acids. J gave up 7 bases and V 5 bases, and 14 bases lay outside the gene matches. Germline CDR1 SGHNT, CDR2 YYREEE (reference sequence). CDR3 sequence reads: CASSSDGQDVRTQYF. Here the CDR3 DNA reads TGTGCCAGCAGTTCGGACGGACAGGACGTTAGGACCCAGTACTTC.

This clonotype was picked up many times. This sequence joins TRBV20-1 and TRBJ2-1; possibly TRBD2 for D (6 bases). V was cut by 1 base and J by 0 bases, with 13 bases left in between. CDR3 length: 16 residues. Per the germline V gene, CDR1 is DFQATT and CDR2 is SNEGSKA (reference sequence). CDR3 protein: CSARGISGNSYNEQFF. CDR3 sequence (DNA): TGCAGTGCTAGAGGTATTAGCGGAAACTCCTACAATGAGCAGTTCTTC.

This chain links TRBV18 with TRBJ1-1; possible D gene TRBD1, 6 bases. V was shortened by 5 bases and J by 2 bases, with 12 bases between the two germline ends. The CDR3 is 14 residues long. Germline V gene sequence: CDR1 KGHSH, CDR2 LQKENI. The CDR3 protein is CASSWSGTNTEAFF. The CDR3, as DNA: TGTGCCAGCTCATGGTCCGGGACAAACACTGAAGCTTTCTTT.

In this sample, this clonotype turned up many times. The CDR3 region has the DNA TGTGCCAGCAGCCAAGGGACTAATAATGGCTACACCTTC. Translating gives CASSQGTNNGYTF. The V gene is TRBV4-2, the J gene TRBJ1-2; D is undetermined. Trimming shortened V by 1 base and J by 6 bases, and 9 bases separated the two germline ends. The V gene's germline CDR1 is LGHNA and CDR2 YNFKEQ. This CDR3 contains 13 residues.

This clonotype occurred a few times. The chain combines TRBV27 with TRBJ2-7; TRBD2 matches 15 bases. The CDR3 consists of 19 residues. With 3 bases clipped from V and 1 base from J, the junction kept 10 bases outside the gene matches. Germline V gene data show CDR1 as MNHEY and CDR2 as SMNVEV (reference sequence). CDR3 bases: TGTGCCAGCAGTTTGCTTGGGACTAGCGGGAGGAGTATGTCCTACGAGCAGTACTTC. Amino acids: CASSLLGTSGRSMSYEQYF.

CDR3 DNA sequence: TGTGCCAGCAGTTCCTGGACGAGGGGGAACACTGAAGCTTTCTTT. Its protein is CASSSWTRGNTEAFF. The chain employs TRBV27 and TRBJ1-1; a weak D match, TRBD1 (5 bases). Germline-derived CDR1 and CDR2 are MNHEY and SMNVEV (reference sequence). The germline V and J ends were trimmed by 4 bases and 1 base, with 13 bases remaining between them. CDR3 length: 15 amino acids.

As regards this clonotype: A much larger clone sits a single nucleotide away, making a read error possible. V is TRBV5-1 and J is TRBJ2-5; the D call may be TRBD1 or TRBD2 (8 bases each). The CDR3 covers 17 residues. CDR1 and CDR2 from the germline V gene are SGHRS and YFSETQ. CDR3 coding DNA: TGCGCCGGCAGCTTCGGCGGGGGGACAGGACATCAAGAGACCCAGTACTTC. This codes for CAGSFGGGTGHQETQYF.

This clonotype appeared many times. The chain combines TRBV29-1 with TRBJ2-7; D unresolved. Trimming removed 5 bases from V and 0 bases from J, with 14 bases in between. The CDR3 extends over 14 amino acids. Per the germline V gene, CDR1 is SQVTM and CDR2 is ANQGSEA. CDR3: CSVPIRIGSYEQYF. DNA of the CDR3: TGCAGCGTTCCGATTCGCATAGGCTCCTACGAGCAGTACTTC.

The V gene is TRBV7-2, the J gene TRBJ1-5; D is possibly TRBD1 (5 bases). There are 14 residues in the CDR3. V was clipped by 1 base and J by 6 bases, with 10 bases between them. CDR1 is SGHTA, CDR2 FQGNSA, per germline. CDR3 protein: CASSLEGSVQPQHF. DNA of the CDR3: TGTGCCAGCAGCTTAGAGGGGTCGGTTCAGCCCCAGCATTTT.

The table lists this clonotype with a few counts. J is TRBJ2-1 and V is TRBV4-3; 8 nucleotides agree with TRBD2. Germline V gene data show CDR1 as LGHNA and CDR2 as YSLEER. This CDR3 has 18 residues. V was clipped by 4 bases and J by 0 bases; unmatched bases: 11. CDR3 bases: TGCGCCAGCAGCCGTCGCGGGAGGACCTTCGTCTCCTACAATGAGCAGTTCTTC. Translated: CASSRRGRTFVSYNEQFF.